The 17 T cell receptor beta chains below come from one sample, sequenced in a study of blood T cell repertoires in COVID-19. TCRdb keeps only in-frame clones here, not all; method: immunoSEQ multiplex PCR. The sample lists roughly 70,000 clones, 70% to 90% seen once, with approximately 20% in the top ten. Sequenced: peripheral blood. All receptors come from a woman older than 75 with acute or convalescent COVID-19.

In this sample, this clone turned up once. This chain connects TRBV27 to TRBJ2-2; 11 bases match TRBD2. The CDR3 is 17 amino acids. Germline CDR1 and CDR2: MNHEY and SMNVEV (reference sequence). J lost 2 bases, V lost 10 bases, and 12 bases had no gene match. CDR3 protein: CATNLAGGLQNTGELFF. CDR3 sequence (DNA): TGTGCCACCAACCTAGCGGGAGGCCTTCAAAACACCGGGGAGCTGTTTTTT.

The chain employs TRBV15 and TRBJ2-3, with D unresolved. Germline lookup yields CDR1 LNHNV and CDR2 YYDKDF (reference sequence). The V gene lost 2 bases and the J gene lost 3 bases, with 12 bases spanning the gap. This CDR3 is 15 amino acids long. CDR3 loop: CATSRTRLATDTQYF. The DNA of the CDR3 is TGTGCCACCAGCAGAACCCGACTGGCGACAGATACGCAGTATTTT.

CDR3 coding DNA: TGTGCCACCAGCACCATGGGGGCAGGCGGGGCCAACGTCCTGACTTTC. Translated, it gives CATSTMGAGGANVLTF. The chain couples TRBV24-1 to TRBJ2-6, with a tentative D call TRBD1 (6 bases). V lost 7 bases and J lost 4, with 16 bases in between. The CDR3 totals 16 residues. The germline gives CDR1 KGHDR, CDR2 SFDVKD.

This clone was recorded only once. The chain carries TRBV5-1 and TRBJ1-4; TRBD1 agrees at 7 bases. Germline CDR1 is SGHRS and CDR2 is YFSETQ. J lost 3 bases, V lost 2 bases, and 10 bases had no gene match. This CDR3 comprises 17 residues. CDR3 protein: CASSFTGQVNANEKLFF. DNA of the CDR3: TGCGCCAGCAGCTTTACTGGACAGGTTAATGCTAATGAAAAACTGTTTTTT. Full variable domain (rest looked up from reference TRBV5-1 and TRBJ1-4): KAGVTQTPRYLIKTRGQQVTLSCSPISGHRSVSWYQQTPGQGLQFLFEYFSETQRNKGNFPGRFSGRQFSNSRSEMNVSTLELGDSALYLCASSFTGQVNANEKLFFGSGTQLSVL.

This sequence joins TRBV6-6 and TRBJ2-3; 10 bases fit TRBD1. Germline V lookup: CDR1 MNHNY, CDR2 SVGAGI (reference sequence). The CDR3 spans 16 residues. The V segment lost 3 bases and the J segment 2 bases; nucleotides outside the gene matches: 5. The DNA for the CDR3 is TGTGCCAGCAGTTATTCCGGGACAGGGGCCACAGATACGCAGTATTTT. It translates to CASSYSGTGATDTQYF.

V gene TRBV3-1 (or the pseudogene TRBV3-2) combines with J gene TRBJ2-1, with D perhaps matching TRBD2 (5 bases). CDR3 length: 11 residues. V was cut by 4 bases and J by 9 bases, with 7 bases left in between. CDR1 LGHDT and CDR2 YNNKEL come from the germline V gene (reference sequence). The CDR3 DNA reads TGTGCCAGCAGCCGTGGACTTGAGCAGTTCTTC. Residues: CASSRGLEQFF.

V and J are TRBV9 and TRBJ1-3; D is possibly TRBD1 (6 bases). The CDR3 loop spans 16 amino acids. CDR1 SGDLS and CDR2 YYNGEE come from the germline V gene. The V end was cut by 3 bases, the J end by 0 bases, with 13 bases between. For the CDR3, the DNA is TGTGCCAGCAGCGCCCTGACAGGAGGCTCTGGAAACACCATATATTTT. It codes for CASSALTGGSGNTIYF.

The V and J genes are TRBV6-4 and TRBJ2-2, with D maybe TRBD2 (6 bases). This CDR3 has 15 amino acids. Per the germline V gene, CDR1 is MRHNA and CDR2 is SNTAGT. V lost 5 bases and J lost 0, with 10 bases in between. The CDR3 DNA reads TGTGCCAGCAGTCCCTTAGCGGCGAACACCGGGGAGCTGTTTTTT. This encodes CASSPLAANTGELFF.

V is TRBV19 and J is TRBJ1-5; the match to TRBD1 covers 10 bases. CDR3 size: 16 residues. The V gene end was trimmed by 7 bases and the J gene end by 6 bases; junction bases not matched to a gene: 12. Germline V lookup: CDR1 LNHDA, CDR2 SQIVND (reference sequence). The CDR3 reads CASTPSATGGVQPQHF. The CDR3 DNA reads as TGTGCCAGTACCCCGTCCGCGACAGGGGGCGTTCAGCCCCAGCATTTT.

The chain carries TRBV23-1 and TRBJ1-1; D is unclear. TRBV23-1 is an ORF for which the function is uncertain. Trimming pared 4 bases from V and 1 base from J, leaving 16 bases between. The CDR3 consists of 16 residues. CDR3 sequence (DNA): TGCGCCAGCAGTCCAGTTCAAGGGAGCCCGAACACTGAAGCTTTCTTT. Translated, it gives CASSPVQGSPNTEAFF.

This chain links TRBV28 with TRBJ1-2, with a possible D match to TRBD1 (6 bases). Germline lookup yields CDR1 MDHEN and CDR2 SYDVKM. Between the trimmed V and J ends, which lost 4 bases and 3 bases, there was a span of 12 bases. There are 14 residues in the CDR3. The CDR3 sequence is CASSSPGHHYGYTF. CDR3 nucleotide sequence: TGTGCCAGCAGTTCGCCGGGACACCACTATGGCTACACCTTC.

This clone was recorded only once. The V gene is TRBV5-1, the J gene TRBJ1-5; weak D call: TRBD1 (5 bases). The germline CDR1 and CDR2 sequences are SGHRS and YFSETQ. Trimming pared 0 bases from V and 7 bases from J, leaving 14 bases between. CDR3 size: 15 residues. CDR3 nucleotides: TGCGCCAGCAGCTTGGAAGGGTACTCAGGGCAGCCCCAGCATTTT. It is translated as CASSLEGYSGQPQHF.

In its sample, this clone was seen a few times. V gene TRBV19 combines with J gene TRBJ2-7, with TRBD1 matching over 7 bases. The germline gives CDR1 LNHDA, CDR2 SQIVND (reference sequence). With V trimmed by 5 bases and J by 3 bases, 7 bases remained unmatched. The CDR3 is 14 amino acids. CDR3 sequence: CASSDTGTVYEQYF. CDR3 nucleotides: TGTGCCAGTAGTGATACCGGGACAGTCTACGAGCAGTACTTC.

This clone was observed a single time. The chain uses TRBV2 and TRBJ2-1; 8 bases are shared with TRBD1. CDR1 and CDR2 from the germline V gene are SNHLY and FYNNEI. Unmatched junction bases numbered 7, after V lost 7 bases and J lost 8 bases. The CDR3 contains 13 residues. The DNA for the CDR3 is TGTGCCAGCACATCAGGGGGCAACTATGAGCAGTTCTTC. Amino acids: CASTSGGNYEQFF. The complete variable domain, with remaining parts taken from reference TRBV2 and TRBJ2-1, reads EPEVTQTPSHQVTQMGQEVILRCVPISNHLYFYWYRQILGQKVEFLVSFYNNEISEKSEIFDDQFSVERPDGSNFTLKIRSTKLEDSAMYFCASTSGGNYEQFFGPGTRLTVL.

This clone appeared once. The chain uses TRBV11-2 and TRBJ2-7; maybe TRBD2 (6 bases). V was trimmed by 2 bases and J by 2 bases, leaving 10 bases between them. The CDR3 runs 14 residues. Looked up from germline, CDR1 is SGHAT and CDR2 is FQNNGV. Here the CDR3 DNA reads TGTGCCAGCAGCTTATTGGAGGGGCCCTACGAGCAGTACTTC. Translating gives CASSLLEGPYEQYF.

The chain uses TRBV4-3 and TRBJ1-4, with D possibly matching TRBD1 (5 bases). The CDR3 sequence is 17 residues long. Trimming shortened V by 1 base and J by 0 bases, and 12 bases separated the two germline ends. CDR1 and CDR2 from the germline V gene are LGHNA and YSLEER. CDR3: CASSQAWGGATNEKLFF. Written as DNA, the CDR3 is TGCGCCAGCAGCCAAGCGTGGGGGGGTGCAACTAATGAAAAACTGTTTTTT.

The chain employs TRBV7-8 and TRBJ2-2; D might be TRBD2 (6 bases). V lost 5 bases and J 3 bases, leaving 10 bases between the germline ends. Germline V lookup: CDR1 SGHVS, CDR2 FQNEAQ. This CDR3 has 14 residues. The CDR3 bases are TGTGCCAGCAGCGCCGGGGGTTACACCGGGGAGCTGTTTTTT. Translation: CASSAGGYTGELFF.